The 15 T cell receptor beta chains below were found in one sample sequenced in a study of naive and memory T cell subsets. An equimolar mix of two oligonucleotides served as the beta constant-region primer for TRBC1 and TRBC2. Ligated cDNA was amplified by four rounds of PCR with nested alpha and beta constant-region primers and SP2. MiXCR, applied by TCRdb to the UMI-ligation and nested PCR reads, yields one record per CDR3 protein. Among 95,000 to 110,000 distinct CDR3 sequences, roughly 15% were seen once, and the ten largest hold roughly 3.1%. Study-wide results and caveats: Especially in CD8 cells, naive repertoires contained a few larger clonotypes, possibly CD45RA-re-expressing memory cells.

Antigens for these TCRs are unknown. Sequenced sample: naive CD8+ T cells from blood. These receptor sequences come from a human donor in good health.

This clonotype was seen only a few times. V and J are TRBV27 and TRBJ2-7, with TRBD2 matching 11 bases. The CDR3 sequence is 13 residues long. In germline, CDR1 is MNHEY, CDR2 SMNVEV (reference sequence). V lost 7 bases, J lost 6 bases, and 5 bases stayed unmatched. This CDR3 reads CASTPTSGGEQYF. CDR3 DNA sequence: TGTGCCAGCACCCCTACTAGCGGGGGCGAGCAGTACTTC.

This chain uses TRBV15 with TRBJ1-1, with TRBD1 as a possible D gene (6 bases). Germline CDR1 reads LNHNV; CDR2 reads YYDKDF (reference sequence). CDR3 length: 16 residues. V lost 3 bases and J 0 bases, leaving 14 bases between the germline ends. The CDR3, as DNA: TGTGCCACCAGCAGTGATTTTACAGGGTTGAACACTGAAGCTTTCTTT. It specifies CATSSDFTGLNTEAFF.

This clonotype was recorded a few times. The rearrangement links TRBV7-9 to TRBJ2-6, with 10 bases identical to TRBD1. Germline-derived CDR1 and CDR2 are SEHNR and FQNEAQ (reference sequence). V was clipped by 4 bases and J by 1 base; unmatched bases: 4. The length of the CDR3 is 17 residues. CDR3 coding DNA: TGTGCCAGCAGCTGGGACAGGGGCTTTTCTGGGGCCAACGTCCTGACTTTC. It is translated as CASSWDRGFSGANVLTF.

This clonotype appeared many times. The V gene is TRBV11-2, the J gene TRBJ2-7; perhaps TRBD1 as D (5 bases). The germline gives CDR1 SGHAT, CDR2 FQNNGV. The CDR3 runs to 12 residues. V was shortened by 3 bases and J by 6 bases, with 9 bases between the two germline ends. The DNA for the CDR3 is TGTGCCAGCAGCTTGCGACAGACCGAGCAGTACTTC. Its translation is CASSLRQTEQYF.

This clonotype was detected a few times. This sequence joins TRBV2 and TRBJ2-3; D is ambiguous. Trimming took 11 bases from V and 6 from J, leaving 18 bases between them. The CDR3 contains 13 residues. Germline-derived CDR1 and CDR2 are SNHLY and FYNNEI. The CDR3 protein is CASWFVSLDTQYF. The DNA of the CDR3 is TGTGCCTCCTGGTTCGTCTCCCTGGATACGCAGTATTTT.

This clonotype came up once. With a much larger clone just one base away, this may be a read error. The J gene is TRBJ2-7, the V gene TRBV20-1; no reliable D call. The CDR3 sequence is 13 residues long. V was cut by 3 bases and J by 7 bases, with 16 bases left in between. Germline V CDR1 and CDR2: DFQATT, SNEGSKA (reference sequence). This CDR3 is CSASRHNLREQYF. DNA for the CDR3: TGCAGTGCTAGCCGACATAATCTTCGGGAGCAGTACTTC.

The CDR3 DNA sequence: TGTGCCAGCAGCTCGAGACTAGCGGAAGAGACCCAGTACTTC. Protein: CASSSRLAEETQYF. V usage is TRBV7-9 and J usage is TRBJ2-5, with 9 bases fitting TRBD2. CDR3 length equals 14 residues. V lost 4 bases, J lost 3 bases, and 3 bases stayed unmatched. Germline V lookup: CDR1 SEHNR, CDR2 FQNEAQ (reference sequence).

Only a few counts were recorded for this clonotype. The chain joins TRBV20-1 to TRBJ2-3, with D perhaps matching TRBD2 (6 bases). Germline loops: CDR1 DFQATT, CDR2 SNEGSKA (reference sequence). Trimming left V 3 bases short and J 2 bases short, with 12 bases between. The CDR3 totals 14 residues. CDR3 coding DNA: TGCAGTGCTAGGGGTAGCGGCCTCACAGATACGCAGTATTTT. This translates into CSARGSGLTDTQYF.

There are a few counts of this clonotype. The chain carries TRBV19 and TRBJ2-1; 7 nucleotides match TRBD2. CDR1 and CDR2 from the germline V gene are LNHDA and SQIVND (reference sequence). The trim removed 7 bases at V and 4 bases at J, leaving 4 bases unmatched. This CDR3 comprises 13 residues. The CDR3 DNA reads as TGTGCCAGTAAAAGCGGGGATTACAATGAGCAGTTCTTC. Encoded protein: CASKSGDYNEQFF.

V usage is TRBV29-1 and J usage is TRBJ1-1; no reliable D call. CDR1 is SQVTM, CDR2 ANQGSEA, per germline. Trimming removed 4 bases from V and 11 bases from J, with 11 bases in between. CDR3 size: 10 residues. CDR3 in DNA: TGCAGCGTTGCAATCGGATTGGCTTTCTTT. Residues: CSVAIGLAFF.

J is TRBJ2-7 and V is TRBV7-9; 9 bases line up with TRBD2. Germline V gene data show CDR1 as SEHNR and CDR2 as FQNEAQ (reference sequence). J was trimmed by 2 bases and V by 5 bases; bases with no gene match: 10. The CDR3 is 16 residues long. CDR3 sequence (DNA): TGTGCCAGCAGCCCCAGCGCGGGACTAGCAGCCTACGAGCAGTACTTC. It yields the protein CASSPSAGLAAYEQYF.

This chain connects TRBV27 to TRBJ2-1; no firm D call. Trimming took 6 bases from V and 8 from J, leaving 11 bases between them. Germline V CDR1 and CDR2: MNHEY, SMNVEV (reference sequence). The CDR3 totals 12 residues. CDR3 loop: CASRINPDEQFF. In DNA, the CDR3 is TGTGCCAGCAGGATTAACCCCGATGAGCAGTTCTTC.

The chain combines TRBV24-1 with TRBJ2-1; D is perhaps TRBD1 (7 bases). Per the germline V gene, CDR1 is KGHDR and CDR2 is SFDVKD. Trimming pared 0 bases from V and 10 bases from J, leaving 18 bases between. The CDR3 sequence is 16 residues long. The chain's CDR3 is CATSDLQQGRQDEQFF. The CDR3 coding sequence is TGTGCCACCAGTGATTTGCAACAGGGGAGGCAAGACGAGCAGTTCTTC.

The chain recombines TRBV9 with TRBJ2-7, with a possible D match to TRBD1 (5 bases). The CDR3 spans 14 residues. Trimming cost V 0 bases and J 7 bases, with 14 bases left between them. Germline loops: CDR1 SGDLS, CDR2 YYNGEE. In DNA form, the CDR3 reads TGTGCCAGCAGCGTAGGGCAGGGCGTTGGGGAGCAGTACTTC. Its protein is CASSVGQGVGEQYF.

This rearrangement joins TRBV28 to TRBJ2-1, with 12 bases matching TRBD2. The V segment lost 6 bases and the J segment 7 bases; nucleotides outside the gene matches: 10. CDR3 length: 16 amino acids. Germline loops: CDR1 MDHEN, CDR2 SYDVKM. CDR3 loop: CASSPAGLAGSNEQFF. CDR3 DNA sequence: TGTGCCAGCAGCCCTGCCGGACTAGCGGGGTCTAATGAGCAGTTCTTC. The full variable domain, with the rest looked up from reference TRBV28 and TRBJ2-1, is DVKVTQSSRYLVKRTGEKVFLECVQDMDHENMFWYRQDPGLGLRLIYFSYDVKMKEKGDIPEGYSVSREKKERFSLILESASTNQTSMYLCASSPAGLAGSNEQFFGPGTRLTVL.